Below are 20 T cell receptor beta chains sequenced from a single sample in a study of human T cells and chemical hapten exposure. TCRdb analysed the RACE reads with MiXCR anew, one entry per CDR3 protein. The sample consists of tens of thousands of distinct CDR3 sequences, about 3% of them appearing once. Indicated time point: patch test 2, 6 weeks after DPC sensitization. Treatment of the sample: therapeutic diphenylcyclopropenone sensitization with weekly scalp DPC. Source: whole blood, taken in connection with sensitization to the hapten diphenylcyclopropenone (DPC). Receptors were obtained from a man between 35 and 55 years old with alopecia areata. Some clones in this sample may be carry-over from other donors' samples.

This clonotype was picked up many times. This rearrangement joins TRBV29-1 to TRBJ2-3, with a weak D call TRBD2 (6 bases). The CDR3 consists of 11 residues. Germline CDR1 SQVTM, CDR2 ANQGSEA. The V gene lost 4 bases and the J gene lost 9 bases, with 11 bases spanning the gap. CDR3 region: CSVGEAGTQYF. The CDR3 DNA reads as TGCAGCGTTGGGGAGGCCGGAACGCAGTATTTT.

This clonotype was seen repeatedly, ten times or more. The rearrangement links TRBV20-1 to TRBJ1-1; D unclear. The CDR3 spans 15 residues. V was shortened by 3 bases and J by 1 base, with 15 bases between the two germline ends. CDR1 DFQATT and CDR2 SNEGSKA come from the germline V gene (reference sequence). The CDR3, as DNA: TGCAGTGCTAGCTACGGAGGGAATTGGAACACTGAAGCTTTCTTT. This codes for CSASYGGNWNTEAFF.

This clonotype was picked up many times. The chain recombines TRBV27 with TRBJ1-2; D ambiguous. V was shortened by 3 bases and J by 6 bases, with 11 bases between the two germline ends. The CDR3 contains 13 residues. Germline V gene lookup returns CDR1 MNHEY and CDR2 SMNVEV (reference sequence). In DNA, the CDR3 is TGTGCCAGCAGTTTTAATGGGGTAGATGGCTACACCTTC. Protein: CASSFNGVDGYTF.

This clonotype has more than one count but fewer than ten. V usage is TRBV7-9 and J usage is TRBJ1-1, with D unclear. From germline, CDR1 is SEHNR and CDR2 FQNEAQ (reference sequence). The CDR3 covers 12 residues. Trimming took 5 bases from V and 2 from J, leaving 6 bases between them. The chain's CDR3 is CASSPQNTEAFF. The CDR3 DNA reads TGTGCCAGCAGCCCACAAAACACTGAAGCTTTCTTT. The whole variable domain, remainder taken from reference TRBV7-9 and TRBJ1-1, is DTGVSQNPRHKITKRGQNVTFRCDPISEHNRLYWYRQTLGQGPEFLTYFQNEAQLEKSRLLSDRFSAERPKGSFSTLEIQRTEQGDSAMYLCASSPQNTEAFFGQGTRLTVV.

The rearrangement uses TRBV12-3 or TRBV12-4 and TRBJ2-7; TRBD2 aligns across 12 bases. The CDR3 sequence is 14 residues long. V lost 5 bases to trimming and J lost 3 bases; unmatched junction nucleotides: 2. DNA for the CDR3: TGTGCCAGCAGTGGACTAGCGGGAAGCTACGAGCAGTACTTC. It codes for CASSGLAGSYEQYF.

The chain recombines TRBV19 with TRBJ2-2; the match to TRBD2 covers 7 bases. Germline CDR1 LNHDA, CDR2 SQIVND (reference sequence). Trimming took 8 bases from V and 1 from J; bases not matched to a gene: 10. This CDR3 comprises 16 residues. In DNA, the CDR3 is TGTGCCAGTCAGAGTATGGCTAGCGGGAACACCGGGGAGCTGTTTTTT. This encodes CASQSMASGNTGELFF.

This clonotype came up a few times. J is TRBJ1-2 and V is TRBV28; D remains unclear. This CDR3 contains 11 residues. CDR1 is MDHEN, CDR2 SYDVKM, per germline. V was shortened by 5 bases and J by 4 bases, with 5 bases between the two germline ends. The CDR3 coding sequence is TGTGCCAGCAGTCATATCTATGGCTACACCTTC. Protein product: CASSHIYGYTF.

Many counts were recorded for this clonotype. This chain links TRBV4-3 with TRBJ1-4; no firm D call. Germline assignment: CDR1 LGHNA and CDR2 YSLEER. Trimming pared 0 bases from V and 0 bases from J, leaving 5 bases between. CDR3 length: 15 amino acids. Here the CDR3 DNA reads TGCGCCAGCAGCCAAGACAGGACAACTAATGAAAAACTGTTTTTT. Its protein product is CASSQDRTTNEKLFF.

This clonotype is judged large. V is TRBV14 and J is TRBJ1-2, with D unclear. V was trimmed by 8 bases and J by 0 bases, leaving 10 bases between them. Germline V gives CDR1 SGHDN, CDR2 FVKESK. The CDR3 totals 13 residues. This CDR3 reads CASSRTANYGYTF. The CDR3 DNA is TGTGCCAGCTCTCGGACGGCTAACTATGGCTACACCTTC.

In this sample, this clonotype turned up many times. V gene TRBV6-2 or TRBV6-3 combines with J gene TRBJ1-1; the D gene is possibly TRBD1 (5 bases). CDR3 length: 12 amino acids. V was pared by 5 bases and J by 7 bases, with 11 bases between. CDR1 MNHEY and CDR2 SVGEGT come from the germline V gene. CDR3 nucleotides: TGTGCCAGCAGTGGACAAGGGAGTGAAGCTTTCTTT. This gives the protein CASSGQGSEAFF.

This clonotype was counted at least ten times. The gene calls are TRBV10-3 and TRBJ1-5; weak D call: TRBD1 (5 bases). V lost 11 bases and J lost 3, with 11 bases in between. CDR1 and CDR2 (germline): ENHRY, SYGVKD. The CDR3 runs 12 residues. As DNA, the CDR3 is TGTGCCGCCGGGACGGACAATCAGCCCCAGCATTTT. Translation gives CAAGTDNQPQHF.

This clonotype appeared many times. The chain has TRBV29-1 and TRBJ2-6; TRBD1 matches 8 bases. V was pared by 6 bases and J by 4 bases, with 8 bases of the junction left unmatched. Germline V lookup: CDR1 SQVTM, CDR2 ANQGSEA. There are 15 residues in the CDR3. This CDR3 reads CSVGQVTSGANVLTF. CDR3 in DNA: TGCAGCGTGGGACAGGTCACATCGGGGGCCAACGTCCTGACTTTC.

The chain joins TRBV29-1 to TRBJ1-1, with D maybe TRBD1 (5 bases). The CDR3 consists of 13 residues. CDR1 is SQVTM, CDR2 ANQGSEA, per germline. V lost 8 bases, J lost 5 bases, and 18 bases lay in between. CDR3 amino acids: CSTSLGVRTEAFF. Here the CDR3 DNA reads TGCAGCACGTCCCTAGGGGTGAGGACTGAAGCTTTCTTT.

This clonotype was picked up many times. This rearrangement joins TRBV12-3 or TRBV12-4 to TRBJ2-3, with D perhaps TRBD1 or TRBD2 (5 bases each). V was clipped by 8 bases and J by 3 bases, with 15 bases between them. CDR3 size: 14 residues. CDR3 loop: CASGHIWGTDTQYF. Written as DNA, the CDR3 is TGTGCCAGCGGACACATTTGGGGGACAGATACGCAGTATTTT.

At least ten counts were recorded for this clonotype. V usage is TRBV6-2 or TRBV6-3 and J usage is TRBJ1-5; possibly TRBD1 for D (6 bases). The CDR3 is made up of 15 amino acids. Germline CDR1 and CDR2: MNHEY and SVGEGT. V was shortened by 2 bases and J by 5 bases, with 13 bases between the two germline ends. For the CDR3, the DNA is TGTGCCAGCAGTTACCATACAGGGTTGGATCAGCCCCAGCATTTT. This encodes CASSYHTGLDQPQHF.

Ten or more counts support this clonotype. The CDR3 DNA reads TGCGCCAGCAGCCAAGAGGACAGCTTCTCTGGGGCCAACGTCCTGACTTTC. Its protein is CASSQEDSFSGANVLTF. The chain has TRBV4-3 and TRBJ2-6; a possible D gene is TRBD1 (6 bases). Trimming pared 0 bases from V and 0 bases from J, leaving 9 bases between. From germline, CDR1 is LGHNA and CDR2 YSLEER. The CDR3 runs to 17 residues.

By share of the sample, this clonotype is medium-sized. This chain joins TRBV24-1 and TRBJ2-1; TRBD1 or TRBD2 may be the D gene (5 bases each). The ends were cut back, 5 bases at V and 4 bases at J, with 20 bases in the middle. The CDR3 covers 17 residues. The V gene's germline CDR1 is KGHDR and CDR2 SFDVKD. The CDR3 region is CATSGTRSGTLYNEQFF. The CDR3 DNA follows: TGTGCCACCAGTGGGACCCGGTCAGGGACCCTGTACAATGAGCAGTTCTTC.

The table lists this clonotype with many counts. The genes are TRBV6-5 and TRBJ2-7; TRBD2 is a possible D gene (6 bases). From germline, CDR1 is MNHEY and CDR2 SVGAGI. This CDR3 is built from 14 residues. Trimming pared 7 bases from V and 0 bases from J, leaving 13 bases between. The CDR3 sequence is CASTGRGSSYEQYF. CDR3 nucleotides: TGTGCCAGCACTGGACGGGGGAGCTCCTACGAGCAGTACTTC.

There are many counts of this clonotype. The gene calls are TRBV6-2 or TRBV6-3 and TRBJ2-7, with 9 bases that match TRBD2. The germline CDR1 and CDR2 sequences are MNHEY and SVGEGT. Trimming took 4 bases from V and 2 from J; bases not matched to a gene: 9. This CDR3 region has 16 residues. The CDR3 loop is CASSSGRREGTYEQYF. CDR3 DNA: TGTGCCAGCAGTTCAGGCCGGCGGGAGGGAACCTACGAGCAGTACTTC.

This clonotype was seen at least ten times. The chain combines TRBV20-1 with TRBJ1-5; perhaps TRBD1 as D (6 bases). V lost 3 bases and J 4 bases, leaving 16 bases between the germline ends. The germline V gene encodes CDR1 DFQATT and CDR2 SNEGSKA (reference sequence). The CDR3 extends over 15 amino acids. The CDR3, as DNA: TGCAGTGCTAGTCTCGGCGGGGGCGAGAATCAGCCCCAGCATTTT. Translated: CSASLGGGENQPQHF.